This note documents a single T cell receptor beta chain sequence. This sample was included in a study of blood T cell repertoires in COVID-19. Background on the study: Sites across the United States, Italy and Spain contributed samples from acute and convalescent COVID-19. T cells, B-cell-depleted T cells, or PBMCs provided the cDNA or gDNA that served as material.

Per the study methods: Reference gene primer amplification gave estimated nucleated cell counts. TCRdb keeps only in-frame clones here, not all; method: immunoSEQ multiplex PCR. Clone size and the V and J calls come from that table; the DNA yielded D and trimming. The table includes about 150,000 clones, about 87% detected once. CDR3 length equals 15 residues. Looked up from germline, CDR1 is MNHEY and CDR2 is SVGAGI. V was pared by 2 bases and J by 7 bases, with 15 bases between. The chain combines TRBV6-5 with TRBJ2-1; D not resolved. Material for sequencing was peripheral blood. This TCR was sampled from a man aged 50 or older with active COVID-19. The CDR3 loop reads CASSYSAEDFNEQFF. The CDR3 DNA follows: TGTGCCAGCAGTTACAGCGCCGAGGATTTTAATGAGCAGTTCTTC.